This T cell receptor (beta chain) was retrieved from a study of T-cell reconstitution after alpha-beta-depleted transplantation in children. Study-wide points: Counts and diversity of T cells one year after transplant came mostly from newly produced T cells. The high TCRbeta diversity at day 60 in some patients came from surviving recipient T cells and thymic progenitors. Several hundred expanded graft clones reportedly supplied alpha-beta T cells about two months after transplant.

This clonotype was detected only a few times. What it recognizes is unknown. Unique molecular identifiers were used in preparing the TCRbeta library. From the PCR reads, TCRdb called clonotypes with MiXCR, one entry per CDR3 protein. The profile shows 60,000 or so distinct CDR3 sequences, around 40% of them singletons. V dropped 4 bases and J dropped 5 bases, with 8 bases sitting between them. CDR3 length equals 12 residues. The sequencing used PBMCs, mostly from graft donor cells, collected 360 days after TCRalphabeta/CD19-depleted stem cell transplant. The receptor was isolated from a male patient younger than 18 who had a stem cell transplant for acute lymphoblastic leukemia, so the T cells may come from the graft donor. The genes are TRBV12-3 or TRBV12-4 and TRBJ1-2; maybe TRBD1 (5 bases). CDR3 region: CASSSWGYGYTF. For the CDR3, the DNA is TGTGCCAGCAGTTCCTGGGGGTATGGCTACACCTTC.